Given below is one T cell receptor (beta chain) in context. Its antigen is still unknown. The table came from immunoSEQ multiplex PCR; TCRdb's copy has only in-frame clones and leaves some out. The sample includes around 99,000 clones, about 87% of them seen just once. CDR3 length equals 15 residues. Germline V gives CDR1 MNHEY, CDR2 SMNVEV (reference sequence). Unmatched junction bases numbered 10, after V lost 5 bases and J lost 4 bases. These data are taken from a study of graft-versus-host responses after intestinal transplantation. Study-wide results and limits: GvH clone levels peaked in circulation, and this peak was associated with early post-transplant HvG declines.

The specimen comprised unstimulated CD4+ T cells sorted from spleen or lymph node cells, sampled before transplant. This clonotype originated in a human donor who was the organ donor for an intestinal transplant. This chain uses TRBV27 with TRBJ1-1, with 7 bases lining up with TRBD1. DNA for the CDR3: TGTGCCAGCAGTAAAACAGGGGATCGGAGCACTGAAGCTTTCTTT. The encoded protein is CASSKTGDRSTEAFF.